Shown below are 4 T cell receptor beta chains from a single sample sequenced in a study of blood T cell repertoires in COVID-19. Profiling relied on immunoSEQ multiplex PCR, and the TCRdb table lists in-frame clones only, not all of them. Of 140,000 to 150,000 clones listed, 70% to 90% were seen once; the top ten hold about 2%. Specimen: peripheral blood. These TCRs come from a man aged 65-85 years with acute or convalescent COVID-19.

The sample holds one count of this clone. The rearrangement uses TRBV6-5 and TRBJ2-1; 8 bases are shared with TRBD2. CDR3 length: 15 residues. V gave up 6 bases and J gave up 10 bases; unmatched junction bases: 14. Per germline, CDR1 MNHEY and CDR2 SVGAGI. The DNA for the CDR3 is TGTGCCAGCAGCGGACTTGGGACTAGGAGTAACGAGCAGTTCTTC. Encoded protein: CASSGLGTRSNEQFF.

The rearrangement uses TRBV28 and TRBJ2-7; 7 nucleotides line up with TRBD2. CDR1 MDHEN and CDR2 SYDVKM come from the germline V gene. The CDR3 extends over 13 amino acids. J was trimmed by 2 bases and V by 10 bases; bases with no gene match: 8. The CDR3 region has the DNA TGTGCCACCGGATCGACTAGCACCTACGAGCAGTACTTC. Its translation: CATGSTSTYEQYF.

This clone has a single count. V gene TRBV12-3 or TRBV12-4 combines with J gene TRBJ1-2; 7 bases line up with TRBD1. V dropped 3 bases and J dropped 4; count of bases not matched to a gene: 2. The CDR3 runs 13 residues. The DNA of the CDR3 is TGTGCCAGCAGTTTTGACAGGGTCTATGGCTACACCTTC. Amino acids: CASSFDRVYGYTF.

V and J are TRBV30 and TRBJ1-6; D call uncertain. The CDR3 sequence is 13 residues long. V lost 0 bases to trimming and J lost 6 bases, with 6 bases between them. The germline V gene has CDR1 GTSNPN and CDR2 SVGIG (reference sequence). This CDR3 is CAWSVATNSPLHF. The CDR3 DNA follows: TGTGCCTGGAGTGTGGCCACTAATTCACCCCTCCACTTT.